The T cell receptor beta chain described here comes from a study of blood T cell repertoires in COVID-19. Turning to the study itself: PBMCs, B-cell-depleted T cells, or T cells provided the cDNA or gDNA that made up the material.

Original handling: Reference gene primer amplification in the assay estimated nucleated cell counts. The method was immunoSEQ multiplex PCR; TCRdb's version includes in-frame clones alone and lacks a portion of them. V, J and clone size are taken as reported in that table, and D and trimming were inferred from the DNA itself. This sample has over 250,000 clones, with approximately 90% found just once. The source material was peripheral blood. This TCR derives from a woman aged 40 to 50 who had recovered from COVID-19.

The CDR3 is CASSFPGLSYNEQFF. The CDR3 DNA reads TGTGCCAGCAGTTTTCCCGGACTCTCCTACAATGAGCAGTTCTTC. The rearrangement uses TRBV6-2 or TRBV6-3 and TRBJ2-1, with a weak D call TRBD2 (5 bases). Between the trimmed V and J ends, which lost 4 bases and 0 bases, there was a span of 10 bases. Germline CDR1 reads MNHEY; CDR2 reads SVGEGT. The CDR3 runs to 15 residues.